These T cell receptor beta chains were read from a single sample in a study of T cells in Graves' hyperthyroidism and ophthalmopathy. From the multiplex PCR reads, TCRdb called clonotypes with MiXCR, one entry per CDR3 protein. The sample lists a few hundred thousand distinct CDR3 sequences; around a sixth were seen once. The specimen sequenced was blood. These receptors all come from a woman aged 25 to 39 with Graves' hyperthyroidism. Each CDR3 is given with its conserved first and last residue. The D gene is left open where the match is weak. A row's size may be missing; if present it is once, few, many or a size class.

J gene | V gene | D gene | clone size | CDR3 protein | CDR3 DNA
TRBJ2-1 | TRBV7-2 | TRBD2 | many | CASSLAGLATSVTNEQFF | TGTGCCAGCAGCTTAGCGGGACTAGCGACCAGTGTAACCAATGAGCAGTTCTTC
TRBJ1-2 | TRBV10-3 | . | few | CAISGGRQHGYTF | TGTGCCATCAGTGGTGGCCGACAACATGGCTACACCTTC
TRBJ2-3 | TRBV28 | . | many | CASTFTDTQYF | TGTGCCAGCACCTTTACAGATACGCAGTATTTT
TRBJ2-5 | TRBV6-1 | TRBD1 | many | CASRRQGGETQYF | TGTGCCAGCAGGAGACAGGGGGGAGAGACCCAGTACTTC
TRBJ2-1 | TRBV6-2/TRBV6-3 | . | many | CASSVSFSNNEQFF | TGTGCCAGCAGTGTTAGCTTTTCAAACAATGAGCAGTTCTTC
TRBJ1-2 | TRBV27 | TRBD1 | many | CASSSSDRGHGYTF | TGTGCCAGCAGTTCCTCGGACAGGGGGCATGGCTACACCTTC
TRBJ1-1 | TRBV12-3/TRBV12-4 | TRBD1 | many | CASRGQEGTEAFF | TGTGCCAGCCGCGGACAGGAGGGGACTGAAGCTTTCTTT
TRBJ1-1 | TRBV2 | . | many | CASSDYTEAFF | TGTGCCAGCAGTGATTACACTGAAGCTTTCTTT
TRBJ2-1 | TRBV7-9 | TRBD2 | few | CASSLTTWTSGSSYNEQFF | TGTGCCAGCAGCCTAACAACTTGGACTAGCGGGAGTTCCTACAATGAGCAGTTCTTC
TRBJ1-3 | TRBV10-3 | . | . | CAITGSTGNTIYF | TGTGCCATCACAGGGAGTACTGGAAACACCATATATTTT
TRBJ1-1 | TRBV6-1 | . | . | CASTMGPQKNTEAFF | TGTGCCAGCACCATGGGTCCTCAAAAGAACACTGAAGCTTTCTTT
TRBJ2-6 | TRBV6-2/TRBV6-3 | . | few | CASSYNPVGGNSGANVLTF | TGTGCCAGCAGTTACAATCCAGTCGGTGGGAACTCTGGGGCCAACGTCCTGACTTTC
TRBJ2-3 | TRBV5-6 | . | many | CASSLVAIPDTQYF | TGTGCCAGCAGCTTGGTAGCAATTCCAGATACGCAGTATTTT
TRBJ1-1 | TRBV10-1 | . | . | CASSVSLGAEAFF | TGCGCCAGCAGTGTATCCCTTGGGGCTGAAGCTTTCTTT
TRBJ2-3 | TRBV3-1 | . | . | CASSQDSGSRDTQYF | TGTGCCAGCAGCCAAGATTCCGGGTCTCGGGATACGCAGTATTTT
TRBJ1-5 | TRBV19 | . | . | CASSIDQPQHF | TGTGCCAGTAGTATTGATCAGCCCCAGCATTTT
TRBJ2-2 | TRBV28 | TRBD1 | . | CASRPGTGLAGELFF | TGTGCCAGCAGACCTGGGACAGGGTTGGCCGGGGAGCTGTTTTTT
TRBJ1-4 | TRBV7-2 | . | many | CASSPVGPNNEKLFF | TGTGCCAGCAGTCCAGTGGGACCGAACAATGAAAAACTGTTTTTT
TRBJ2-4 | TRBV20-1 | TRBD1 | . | CSAPGQEENIQYF | TGCAGTGCTCCGGGACAGGAAGAAAACATTCAGTACTTC
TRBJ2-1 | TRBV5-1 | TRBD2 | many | CASSSGGENEQFF | TGCGCCAGCAGCTCCGGGGGGGAGAATGAGCAGTTCTTC
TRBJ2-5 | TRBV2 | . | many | CASKEGVAETQYF | TGTGCCAGCAAAGAGGGTGTGGCAGAGACCCAGTACTTC
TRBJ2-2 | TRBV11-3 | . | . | CASSLHHSNTGELFF | TGTGCCAGCAGCTTACATCATTCGAACACCGGGGAGCTGTTTTTT
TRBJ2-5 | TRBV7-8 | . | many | CASSRSSETQYF | TGTGCCAGCAGCCGAAGTTCTGAGACCCAGTACTTC
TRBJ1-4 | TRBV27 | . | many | CATGHYNEKLFF | TGTGCCACGGGTCACTACAATGAAAAACTGTTTTTT
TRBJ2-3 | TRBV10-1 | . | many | CASSESGTTDTQYF | TGCGCCAGCAGTGAGTCGGGGACTACAGATACGCAGTATTTT
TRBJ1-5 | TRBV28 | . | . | CASSFLTINSNQPQHF | TGTGCCAGCAGTTTCTTAACAATAAATAGCAATCAGCCCCAGCATTTT
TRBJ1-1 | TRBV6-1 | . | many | CASSEALRLNTEAFF | TGTGCCAGCAGTGAAGCGCTTCGACTGAACACTGAAGCTTTCTTT
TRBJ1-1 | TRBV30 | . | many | CACEGWQATEAFF | TGTGCCTGCGAAGGATGGCAGGCCACTGAAGCTTTCTTT
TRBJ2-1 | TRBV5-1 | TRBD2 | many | CASAPMTAGANEQFF | TGCGCCAGCGCACCTATGACAGCGGGAGCCAATGAGCAGTTCTTC
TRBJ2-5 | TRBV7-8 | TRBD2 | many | CAIALAAQETQYF | TGTGCCATCGCACTAGCGGCCCAAGAGACCCAGTACTTC
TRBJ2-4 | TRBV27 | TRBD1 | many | CASSSQGTAAKNIQYF | TGTGCCAGCAGTTCCCAAGGGACAGCAGCCAAAAACATTCAGTACTTC
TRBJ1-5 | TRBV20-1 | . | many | CSALTGKVEDQPQHF | TGCAGTGCCCTTACAGGGAAGGTCGAGGATCAGCCCCAGCATTTT
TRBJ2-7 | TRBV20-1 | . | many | CSARENSYEQYF | TGCAGTGCTAGAGAGAATTCCTACGAGCAGTACTTC
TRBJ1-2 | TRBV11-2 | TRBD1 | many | CASSSTGEALLGYTF | TGTGCCAGCAGCTCCACAGGGGAGGCTCTTCTTGGCTACACCTTC
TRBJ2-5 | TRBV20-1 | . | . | CSARDTQRAQETQYF | TGCAGTGCTAGAGATACGCAGCGGGCCCAAGAGACCCAGTACTTC
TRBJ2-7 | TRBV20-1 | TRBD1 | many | CSARGGTGDFYEQYF | TGCAGTGCTAGAGGAGGGACAGGGGATTTCTACGAGCAGTACTTC
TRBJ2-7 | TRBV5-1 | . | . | CASSLIEQYF | TGCGCCAGCAGCTTGATAGAGCAGTACTTC
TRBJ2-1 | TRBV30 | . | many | CAWAGGSLYNEQFF | TGTGCCTGGGCAGGAGGTTCCCTCTACAATGAGCAGTTCTTC
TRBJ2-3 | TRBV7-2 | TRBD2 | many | CASSLVALAATDTQYF | TGTGCCAGCAGCTTAGTTGCACTAGCGGCCACAGATACGCAGTATTTT
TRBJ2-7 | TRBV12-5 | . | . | CASGLARPGHGTYEQYF | TGTGCTAGTGGTTTGGCCAGACCAGGCCATGGGACCTACGAGCAGTACTTC
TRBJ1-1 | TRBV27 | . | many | CASSLIRLRGTEAFF | TGTGCCAGCAGTTTGATCCGCCTCCGGGGTACTGAAGCTTTCTTT
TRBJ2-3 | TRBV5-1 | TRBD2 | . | CASSSTSGGADTQYF | TGCGCCAGCAGCTCGACTAGCGGGGGGGCGGATACGCAGTATTTT
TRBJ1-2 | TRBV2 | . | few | CASGNREGPYGYTF | TGTGCCAGCGGGAACAGGGAGGGACCCTATGGCTACACCTTC
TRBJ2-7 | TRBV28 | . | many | CASSLGGQGFGQYF | TGTGCCAGCAGTTTAGGAGGTCAGGGCTTTGGGCAGTACTTC
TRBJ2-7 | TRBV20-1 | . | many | CSALILGHRGYEQYF | TGCAGTGCGCTGATCCTGGGGCACCGTGGATACGAGCAGTACTTC
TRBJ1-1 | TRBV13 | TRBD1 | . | CASSWLTGGFSEAFF | TGTGCCAGCAGCTGGTTAACAGGGGGCTTTTCTGAAGCTTTCTTT
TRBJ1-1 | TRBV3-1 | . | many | CASSQLTSGTEAFF | TGTGCCAGCAGCCAACTGACATCGGGCACTGAAGCTTTCTTT
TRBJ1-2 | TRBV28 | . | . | CASSFDGPYGYTF | TGTGCCAGCAGTTTCGACGGACCTTATGGCTACACCTTC
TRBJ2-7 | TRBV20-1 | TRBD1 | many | CSARGDRGPFSFYEQYF | TGCAGTGCTAGAGGGGATAGGGGGCCCTTTAGTTTCTACGAGCAGTACTTC
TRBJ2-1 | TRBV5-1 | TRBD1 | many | CASAPAGQVFNEQFF | TGCGCCAGCGCCCCGGCGGGACAGGTATTCAATGAGCAGTTCTTC
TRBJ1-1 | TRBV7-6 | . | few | CASSFGSGEGTEAFF | TGTGCCAGCAGCTTCGGTTCAGGGGAAGGCACTGAAGCTTTCTTT
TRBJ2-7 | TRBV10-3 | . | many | CAISDPRPGEQYF | TGTGCCATCAGTGACCCGCGCCCGGGAGAGCAGTACTTC
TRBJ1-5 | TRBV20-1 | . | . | CSAIQGHQNSNQPQHF | TGCAGTGCCATCCAGGGACACCAGAATAGCAATCAGCCCCAGCATTTT
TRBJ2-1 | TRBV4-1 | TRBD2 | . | CASSQDWTSGRKYNEQFF | TGCGCCAGCAGCCAAGATTGGACTAGCGGGAGGAAGTACAATGAGCAGTTCTTC
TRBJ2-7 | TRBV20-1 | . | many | CSAKTQAESLHLSEQYF | TGCAGTGCCAAAACTCAGGCGGAATCCCTCCATTTGTCCGAGCAGTACTTC